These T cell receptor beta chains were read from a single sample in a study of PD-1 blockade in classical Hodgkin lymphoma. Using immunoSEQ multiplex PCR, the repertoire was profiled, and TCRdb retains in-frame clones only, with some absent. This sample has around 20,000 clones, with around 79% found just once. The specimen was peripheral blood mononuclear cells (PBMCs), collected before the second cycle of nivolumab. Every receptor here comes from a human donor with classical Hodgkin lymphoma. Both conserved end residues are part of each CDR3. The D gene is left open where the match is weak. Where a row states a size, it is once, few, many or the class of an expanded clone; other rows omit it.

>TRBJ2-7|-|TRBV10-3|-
TGTGCCATCAAAGGTGACCAGCTTGGAAGGCAGTACTTC
CAIKGDQLGRQYF
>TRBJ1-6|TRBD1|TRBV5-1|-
TGCGCCAGCAGCTTGGCCCCGGCAGGGGGAAATTCACCCCTCCACTTT
CASSLAPAGGNSPLHF
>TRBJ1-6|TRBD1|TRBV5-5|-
TGTGCCAGCACCTTGTTTGGGAGACAGGGTAGTCTCTCACCCCTCCACTTT
CASTLFGRQGSLSPLHF
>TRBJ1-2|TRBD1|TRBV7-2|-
TGTGCCAGCAGCCTAGCTCGACAGGGGATGTATGGCTACACCTTC
CASSLARQGMYGYTF
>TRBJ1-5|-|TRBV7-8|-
TGTGCCAGCAGCTTAGACGAACGAGGCAATCAGCCCCAGCATTTT
CASSLDERGNQPQHF
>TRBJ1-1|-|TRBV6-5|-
TGTGCCAGCAGTTACCTTCTGTTCACTGAAGCTTTCTTT
CASSYLLFTEAFF
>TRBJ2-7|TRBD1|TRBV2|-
TGTGCCAGCAGTGAGGACAGGTGGGAGCAGTACTTC
CASSEDRWEQYF
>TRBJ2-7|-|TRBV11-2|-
TGTGCCAGCAGCTTAGAGGTGACAGAAGCCAAGCAGTACTTC
CASSLEVTEAKQYF
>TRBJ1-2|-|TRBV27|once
TGTGCCAGCAGGGAGGGAGGCTATGGCTACACCTTC
CASREGGYGYTF
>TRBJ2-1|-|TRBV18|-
TGTGCCAGCTCACCAACAGGAGCTGAGCAGTTCTTC
CASSPTGAEQFF
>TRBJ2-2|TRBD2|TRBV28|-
TGTGCCAGCGGGTTAGCGGGAGAGAACACCGGGGAGCTGTTTTTT
CASGLAGENTGELFF
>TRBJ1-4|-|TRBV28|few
TGTGCCAGCAGTCAGACAGTTGGGAATGAAAAACTGTTTTTT
CASSQTVGNEKLFF
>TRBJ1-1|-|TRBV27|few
TGTGCCAGCAGTTCCGGACTGTCCACTGAAGCTTTCTTT
CASSSGLSTEAFF
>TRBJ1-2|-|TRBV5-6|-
TGTGCCAGCAGCTTGGCCGGGGGCGGGCACTATGGCTACACCTTC
CASSLAGGGHYGYTF
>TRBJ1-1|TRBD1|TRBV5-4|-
TGTGCCAGCAGCTTGTATCCGACAGGGAACGGGGACACTGAAGCTTTCTTT
CASSLYPTGNGDTEAFF
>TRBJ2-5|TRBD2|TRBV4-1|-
TGCGCCAGCAGCCGACTAGCCAAAGAGACCCAGTACTTC
CASSRLAKETQYF
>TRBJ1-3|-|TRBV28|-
TGTGCCAGCAGGCCAGCTCTCGTCTCTGGAAACACCATATATTTT
CASRPALVSGNTIYF
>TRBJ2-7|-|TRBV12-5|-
TGTGCTAGTGGTTTGGTTAACGCAGGAGGCGAGCAGTACTTC
CASGLVNAGGEQYF
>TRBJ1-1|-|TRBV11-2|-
TGTGCCAGCAGCTTAGTTACCACTGAAGCTTTCTTT
CASSLVTTEAFF
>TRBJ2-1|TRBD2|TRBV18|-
TGTGCCAGCTCCCCTGGACTAGCGGAGGGAAACAATGAGCAGTTCTTC
CASSPGLAEGNNEQFF
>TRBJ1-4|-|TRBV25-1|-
TGTGCCAGCAGTGATTCCAGCCGAGTTGGGGAAAAACTGTTTTTT
CASSDSSRVGEKLFF
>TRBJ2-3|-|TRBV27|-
TGTGCCAGCAGTTTTCGTAGCACAGATACGCAGTATTTT
CASSFRSTDTQYF
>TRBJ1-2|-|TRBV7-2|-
TGTGCCAGCAGCTCCGAGGGGGGGAGAGGCTACACCTTC
CASSSEGGRGYTF
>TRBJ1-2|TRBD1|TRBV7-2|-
TGTGCCAGCAGCTTCAATCCCCCCGACAGGGGCGTTGGCTACACCTTC
CASSFNPPDRGVGYTF
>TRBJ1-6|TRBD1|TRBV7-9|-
TGTGCCAGCAGCTTAGGAGGGACAGATTCTTCACCCCTCCACTTT
CASSLGGTDSSPLHF
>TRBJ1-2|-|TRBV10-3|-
TGTGCCACCTCAACGAACTATGGCTACACCTTC
CATSTNYGYTF
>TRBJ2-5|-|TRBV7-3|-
TGTGCCAGCAGCTTAGACAGTCAAGAGACCCAGTACTTC
CASSLDSQETQYF
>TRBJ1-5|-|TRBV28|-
TGTGCCAGCCTTGGGGGAGGGGATAGCAATCAGCCCCAGCATTTT
CASLGGGDSNQPQHF
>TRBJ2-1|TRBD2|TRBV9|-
TGTGCCAGCAGCGTACCTAGCGGGGGTGCGTACAATGAGCAGTTCTTC
CASSVPSGGAYNEQFF
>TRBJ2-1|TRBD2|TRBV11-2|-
TGTGCCAGCAGGGGTCTAAAGCGGGAGGGCCGGTGGAATGAGCAGTTCTTC
CASRGLKREGRWNEQFF
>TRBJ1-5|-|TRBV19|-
TGTGCCAGTAGTCTCGAGTGGGGATGGCAGCCCCAGCATTTT
CASSLEWGWQPQHF
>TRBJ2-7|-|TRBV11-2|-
TGTGCCAGCAGCTTGGAGACCGGGACCTACGAGCAGTACTTC
CASSLETGTYEQYF
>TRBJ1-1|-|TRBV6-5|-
TGTGCCAGCAGTCTGAACGGGGTAACTGAAGCTTTCTTT
CASSLNGVTEAFF
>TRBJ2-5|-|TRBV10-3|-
TGTGCCATCAGCCTACAGGGAAGGGAGACCCAGTACTTC
CAISLQGRETQYF
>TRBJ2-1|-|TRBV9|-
TGTGCCAGCGGGCCCTTGGTAGCGGACTACAATGAGCAGTTCTTC
CASGPLVADYNEQFF
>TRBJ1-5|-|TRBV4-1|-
TGCGCCAGCAGCCATGGGAAGGGGACGAGAGGCAATCAGCCCCAGCATTTT
CASSHGKGTRGNQPQHF
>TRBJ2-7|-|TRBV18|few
TGTGCCAGCTCACCACCGGTGGCGGTGAACGAGCAGTACTTC
CASSPPVAVNEQYF
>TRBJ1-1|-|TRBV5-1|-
TGCGCCAGCAGCTTGGACGGCTGGTTGAACACTGAAGCTTTCTTT
CASSLDGWLNTEAFF
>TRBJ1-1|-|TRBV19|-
TGTGCCAGTAGAGGGAGCGAAGCTTTCTTT
CASRGSEAFF
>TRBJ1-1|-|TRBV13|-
TGTGCCAGCAGCCCTCCGACAGGACGACGAAGGAACACTGAAGCTTTCTTT
CASSPPTGRRRNTEAFF
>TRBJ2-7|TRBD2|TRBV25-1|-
TGTGCCAGCAGTGAAACTAGCGGGAGCTCCTACGAGCAGTACTTC
CASSETSGSSYEQYF
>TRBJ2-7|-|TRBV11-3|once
TGTGCCAGCAGCATGACGGGTTACGAGCAGTACTTC
CASSMTGYEQYF
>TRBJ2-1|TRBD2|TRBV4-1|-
TGCGCCAGCAGCCTCCTACTGACTAGCGGTCTTTACAATGAGCAGTTCTTC
CASSLLLTSGLYNEQFF
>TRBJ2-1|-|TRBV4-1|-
TGCGCCAGCAGCCAGGGATGGTCGTCGTCGCAGTTCTTC
CASSQGWSSSQFF
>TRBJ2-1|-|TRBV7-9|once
TGTGCCAGCAGCTTTGGACAACCTGGTAATGAGCAGTTCTTC
CASSFGQPGNEQFF
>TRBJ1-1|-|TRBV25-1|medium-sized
TGTGCCAGCAACTTGGGGCTAGGTACTGAAGCTTTCTTT
CASNLGLGTEAFF
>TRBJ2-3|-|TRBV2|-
TGTGCCAGCAGTGAGGGCGCAGATACGCAGTATTTT
CASSEGADTQYF
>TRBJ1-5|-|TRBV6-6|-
TGTGCCAGCAGCAACTTCGGGGGTAGCAATCAGCCCCAGCATTTT
CASSNFGGSNQPQHF
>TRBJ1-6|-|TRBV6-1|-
TGTGCCAGCAGTGAAGGTCTTCAAGCGACGATCGGGTCACCCCTCCACTTT
CASSEGLQATIGSPLHF
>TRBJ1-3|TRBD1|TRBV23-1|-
TGCGCCAGCAGTCTAGGACAGGGGGCTTCTGGAAACACCATATATTTT
CASSLGQGASGNTIYF
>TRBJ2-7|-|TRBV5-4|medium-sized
TGTGCCAGCAGCTTGGACTTGGGCGACGAGCAGTACTTC
CASSLDLGDEQYF
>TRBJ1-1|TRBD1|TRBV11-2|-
TGTGCCAGCAGCCGGGGGACAGGACAAAACACTGAAGCTTTCTTT
CASSRGTGQNTEAFF
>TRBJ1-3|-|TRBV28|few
TGTGCCAGCAGGGGACCTGGAAACACCATATATTTT
CASRGPGNTIYF
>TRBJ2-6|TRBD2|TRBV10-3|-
TGTGCCATCACCGAGGGACTAGCGGGACCTGGGGCCAACGTCCTGACTTTC
CAITEGLAGPGANVLTF
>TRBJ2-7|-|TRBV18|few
TGTGCCAGCTCACGGGGTAACGGGGAGCAGTACTTC
CASSRGNGEQYF
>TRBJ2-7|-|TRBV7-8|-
TGTGCCAGCACCCCGTCGGGACTTCCCTACGAGCAGTACTTC
CASTPSGLPYEQYF
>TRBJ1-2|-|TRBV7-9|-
TGTGCCAGCAGCCCAGACAGGAACTATGGCTACACCTTC
CASSPDRNYGYTF
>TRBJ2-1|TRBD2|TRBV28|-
TGTGCCAGCAGTTCCCTAGCGGGAGGAGGCTACAATGAGCAGTTCTTC
CASSSLAGGGYNEQFF
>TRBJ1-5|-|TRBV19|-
TGTGCCAGTAGTATAACAGGTGATCAGCCCCAGCATTTT
CASSITGDQPQHF
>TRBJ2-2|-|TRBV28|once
TGTGCCAGCAGTTGGATCGCGAACACCGGGGAGCTGTTTTTT
CASSWIANTGELFF